The entry below gives a single T cell receptor beta chain sequence along with its context. The length of the CDR3 is 16 residues. This sample is drawn from a study of blood T cell repertoires in COVID-19. Overall study context: Italy, Spain and the United States were the sources of the convalescent and acute COVID-19 samples. Sources were T cells, B-cell-depleted T cells, or PBMCs; the material itself was cDNA or gDNA.

Original processing methods: Amplification of reference gene primers was used by the study to estimate nucleated cell counts. Here immunoSEQ multiplex PCR was the method, and the copy in TCRdb shows in-frame clones only, minus some. V and J calls and clone size are those listed in that table; D and trimming were worked out from the DNA. The data contain around 120,000 clones, roughly 71% of them seen just once; the ten biggest clones take up about 6%. The receptor comes from an elderly man with acute or convalescent COVID-19. V is TRBV21-1 and J is TRBJ2-7; the table calls TRBD1, which could not be checked here. TRBV21-1 is given as a pseudogene. Sequencing was performed on peripheral blood. This CDR3 reads CASTPREDRDIHEQYF. In DNA form, the CDR3 reads TGTGCCAGCACCCCCCGGGAGGACAGGGATATCCACGAGCAGTACTTC.